These 17 T cell receptor beta chains came from one sample sequenced in a study of blood T cell repertoires in COVID-19. Sequencing used immunoSEQ multiplex PCR; TCRdb keeps in-frame clones, though not all of them. The table lists about 440,000 clones, about 90% of them singletons, with roughly 1.9% in the top ten. The specimen sequenced was PBMCs or T cells enriched from blood (not recorded which). The source is a woman between 18 and 30 years old with acute COVID-19.

This clone was detected only once. V gene TRBV2 combines with J gene TRBJ2-2; the D gene is possibly TRBD2 (6 bases). This CDR3 has 11 residues. Germline lookup yields CDR1 SNHLY and CDR2 FYNNEI. CDR3 nucleotides: TGTGTCAGACGACTAGCCGGGGAGCTGTTTTTT. This gives the protein CVRRLAGELFF.

This clone was observed a single time. The rearrangement links TRBV2 to TRBJ2-3, with a tentative D call TRBD2 (6 bases). Looked up from germline, CDR1 is SNHLY and CDR2 is FYNNEI. The V and J ends lost 8 bases and 4 bases respectively, with 19 bases between them. The CDR3 consists of 15 residues. The CDR3 loop reads CASSGLLVFSDTQYF. The CDR3 DNA follows: TGTGCCAGCTCGGGACTTCTGGTCTTTTCAGATACGCAGTATTTT. Using reference TRBV2 and TRBJ2-3 for the parts outside the CDR3, the full variable domain is EPEVTQTPSHQVTQMGQEVILRCVPISNHLYFYWYRQILGQKVEFLVSFYNNEISEKSEIFDDQFSVERPDGSNFTLKIRSTKLEDSAMYFCASSGLLVFSDTQYFGPGTRLTVL.

V is TRBV24-1 and J is TRBJ2-3, with D possibly matching TRBD1 (6 bases). Trimming stripped 3 bases from V and 4 bases from J, with 10 bases between. This CDR3 is 14 amino acids long. Germline-derived CDR1 and CDR2 are KGHDR and SFDVKD. CDR3 DNA sequence: TGTGCCACCAGTGATCAGGGGCTCGCAGATACGCAGTATTTT. Residues: CATSDQGLADTQYF.

The V call is TRBV27, the J call TRBJ2-7; possibly TRBD1 for D (5 bases). The CDR3 extends over 13 amino acids. CDR1 MNHEY and CDR2 SMNVEV come from the germline V gene (reference sequence). Trimming removed 4 bases at V and 2 bases at J, with 9 bases between. CDR3 protein: CASSSRQTYEQYF. The DNA of the CDR3 is TGTGCCAGCAGTTCAAGACAGACCTACGAGCAGTACTTC.

V usage is TRBV7-2 and J usage is TRBJ2-7; D might be TRBD2 (5 bases). The CDR3 has 14 residues. Germline lookup yields CDR1 SGHTA and CDR2 FQGNSA. Here the CDR3 reads CATLTGIGSYEQYF. The CDR3 nucleotides read TGTGCTACCTTGACGGGAATTGGCTCCTACGAGCAGTACTTC.

The chain is built from TRBV27 and TRBJ1-4, with D perhaps TRBD1 (6 bases). The CDR3 contains 13 residues. In germline, CDR1 is MNHEY, CDR2 SMNVEV (reference sequence). Trimming took 5 bases from V and 6 from J, leaving 10 bases between them. The CDR3 protein is CASSIGGYEKLFF. The CDR3 DNA sequence: TGTGCCAGCAGTATAGGGGGATATGAAAAACTGTTTTTT.

The genes are TRBV3-1 (or the pseudogene TRBV3-2) and TRBJ1-4; 7 bases agree with TRBD1. This CDR3 comprises 15 residues. In germline, CDR1 is LGHDT, CDR2 YNNKEL (reference sequence). With 3 bases clipped from V and 7 bases from J, the junction kept 8 bases outside the gene matches. CDR3 protein: CASSHRRDSIEKLFF. Written as DNA, the CDR3 is TGTGCCAGCAGCCATCGCCGGGACAGCATTGAAAAACTGTTTTTT.

The rearrangement joins TRBV12-5 to TRBJ1-2; 10 nucleotides agree with TRBD1. The V gene's germline CDR1 is LGHNT and CDR2 FRNRAP. The V and J ends lost 6 bases and 3 bases, in that order; junction bases with no gene match: 4. This CDR3 has 14 amino acids. CDR3 loop: CASGRGQGDYGYTF. The DNA for the CDR3 is TGTGCTAGTGGCAGAGGACAGGGGGACTATGGCTACACCTTC.

The chain recombines TRBV9 with TRBJ2-6; D unresolved. With 0 bases removed from V and 0 bases from J, the gap between germline ends came to 7 bases. CDR3 length: 16 amino acids. CDR1 is SGDLS and CDR2 is YYNGEE in the germline V gene. This chain's CDR3 is CASSVGLNSGANVLTF. The CDR3 DNA reads TGTGCCAGCAGCGTAGGACTGAACTCTGGGGCCAACGTCCTGACTTTC.

The rearrangement joins TRBV4-3 to TRBJ2-7, with 7 bases that match TRBD2. The germline gives CDR1 LGHNA, CDR2 YSLEER. The CDR3 consists of 16 residues. V lost 0 bases and J lost 2; bases outside the gene matches: 7. The CDR3 protein is CASSQDPLAAAYEQYF. In DNA form, the CDR3 reads TGCGCCAGCAGCCAAGATCCTCTAGCGGCAGCCTACGAGCAGTACTTC.

The J gene is TRBJ1-4, the V gene TRBV4-3, with a possible D match to TRBD1 (5 bases). The CDR3 sequence is 15 residues long. The V gene lost 0 bases and the J gene lost 2 bases, with 7 bases spanning the gap. Germline CDR1 LGHNA, CDR2 YSLEER. DNA for the CDR3: TGCGCCAGCAGCCAAGAGGAGGGGACTAATGAAAAACTGTTTTTT. It codes for CASSQEEGTNEKLFF.

A single count supports this clone. The chain uses TRBV6-1 and TRBJ1-4; D gene uncertain. Trimming cost V 0 bases and J 5 bases, with 7 bases left between them. The CDR3 has 14 residues. The germline gives CDR1 MNHNS, CDR2 SASEGT. The CDR3 bases are TGTGCCAGCAGTGAAGCAAGCTCGAATGAAAAACTGTTTTTT. Translating gives CASSEASSNEKLFF.

The V and J genes are TRBV5-1 and TRBJ1-2, with 11 bases aligning to TRBD1. The CDR3 has 15 amino acids. Germline CDR1 SGHRS, CDR2 YFSETQ. The trim removed 3 bases at V and 8 bases at J, leaving 9 bases unmatched. CDR3 in DNA: TGCGCCAGCAGCTGGACAGGGGGCGATGGGAACGGCTACACCTTC. This translates into CASSWTGGDGNGYTF.

This clone has just one count. V is TRBV28 and J is TRBJ2-7, with TRBD2 as a possible D gene (5 bases). The CDR3 sequence is 14 residues long. V lost 1 base, J lost 1 base, and 8 bases lay in between. Looked up from germline, CDR1 is MDHEN and CDR2 is SYDVKM. CDR3 in amino acids: CASSLFRGSYEQYF. The CDR3 DNA reads as TGTGCCAGCAGTTTATTCCGGGGTTCCTACGAGCAGTACTTC.

The genes are TRBV3-1 (or the pseudogene TRBV3-2) and TRBJ2-3; 7 nucleotides match TRBD2. The germline V gene encodes CDR1 LGHDT and CDR2 YNNKEL (reference sequence). The CDR3 is made up of 17 amino acids. V was clipped by 1 base and J by 1 base; unmatched bases: 8. The CDR3 nucleotides read TGTGCCAGCAGCCAAGTCGGCGGGAGATTGGGCACAGATACGCAGTATTTT. It codes for CASSQVGGRLGTDTQYF.

The CDR3 bases are TGTGCCAGCAGTTTATTTCTCGATCAGCCCCAGCATTTT. Translating gives CASSLFLDQPQHF. The V gene is TRBV28, the J gene TRBJ1-5; D not certain. CDR1 and CDR2 (germline): MDHEN, SYDVKM. This CDR3 has 13 amino acids. V was shortened by 1 base and J by 5 bases, with 6 bases between the two germline ends. The variable domain in full, completed from reference TRBV28 and TRBJ1-5, reads DVKVTQSSRYLVKRTGEKVFLECVQDMDHENMFWYRQDPGLGLRLIYFSYDVKMKEKGDIPEGYSVSREKKERFSLILESASTNQTSMYLCASSLFLDQPQHFGDGTRLSIL.

This chain uses TRBV2 with TRBJ1-5, with D uncertain. The CDR3 loop spans 13 amino acids. Trimming took off 7 bases at V and 3 bases at J, with 10 bases between the two ends. Germline CDR1 reads SNHLY; CDR2 reads FYNNEI. CDR3 coding DNA: TGTGCCAGCAACGGCGGCACCAATCAGCCCCAGCATTTT. It translates to CASNGGTNQPQHF.